This is a list of T cell receptor beta chains from one sample in a study of memory CD4+ T cells and cytomegalovirus serostatus. Produced via immunoSEQ multiplex PCR; TCRdb's table is partial and in-frame only. This table has some 45,000 clones, approximately 81% appearing once. The sequenced sample consisted of memory CD4+ T cells from blood. The receptors were gathered from an adult in good health and CMV-seropositive. The CDR3 runs from the conserved cysteine through the conserved F or W. The D gene is left open where the match is weak. Size is omitted from some rows. Given values are once, few, many or a class for expanded clones.

J,V,size,D,length,DNA,CDR3
TRBJ2-5,TRBV5-1,NA,TRBD1,15,TGCGCCAGCAGCTTGACCCCAGGGGGCCAAGAGACCCAGTACTTC,CASSLTPGGQETQYF
TRBJ1-1,TRBV29-1,NA,TRBD1,13,TGCAGCGTCCCAAATCAGGGGGTAGGTGAAGCTTTCTTT,CSVPNQGVGEAFF
TRBJ2-5,TRBV7-9,NA,NA,12,TGTGCCAGCAGCTTAGGAGGTAGCGCCCAGTACTTC,CASSLGGSAQYF
TRBJ2-7,TRBV2,NA,NA,13,TGTGCCAGCAGGAAAGAGAGGTCCTACGAGCAGTACTTC,CASRKERSYEQYF
TRBJ2-1,TRBV20-1,few,TRBD2,11,TGCAGTGCTAGTAGCGGGAATGAGCAGTTCTTC,CSASSGNEQFF
TRBJ2-7,TRBV19,NA,NA,14,TGTGCCAGTAGTGGGATTGGTTCAGGATACGAGCAGTACTTC,CASSGIGSGYEQYF
TRBJ2-7,TRBV11-2,NA,NA,13,TGTGCCAGTAGAAAAGGGGACTCCTACGAGCAGTACTTC,CASRKGDSYEQYF
TRBJ2-3,TRBV6-6,NA,NA,15,TGTGCCAGTTTCCCGGACATAGCTAGCACAGATACGCAGTATTTT,CASFPDIASTDTQYF
TRBJ1-2,TRBV27,once,TRBD1,15,TGTGCCAGCAGTCCACCGGGACAGGGAATCTATGGCTACACCTTC,CASSPPGQGIYGYTF
TRBJ1-6,TRBV6-1,NA,NA,13,TGTGCCAGCAGTGACGAAGGGAGCTCACCCCTCCACTTT,CASSDEGSSPLHF
TRBJ2-3,TRBV5-4,NA,TRBD1,16,TGTGCCAGCAGCCCGCGCCGGACAGGGGGCATAGATACGCAGTATTTT,CASSPRRTGGIDTQYF
TRBJ2-7,TRBV27,few,NA,15,TGTGCCAGCAGTTTAGGGTCTGGAGGTGTTATCGAGCAGTACTTC,CASSLGSGGVIEQYF
TRBJ2-7,TRBV28,NA,NA,14,TGTGCCAGCAGTATACCGGGACTCCCCTACGAGCAGTACTTC,CASSIPGLPYEQYF
TRBJ2-5,TRBV4-1,NA,NA,14,TGCGCCAGCAGCCAAGATCTATCACGGGAGACCCAGTACTTC,CASSQDLSRETQYF
TRBJ2-3,TRBV11-2,NA,NA,14,TGTGCCAGCAGGATCCAGGGTATCCCAGATACGCAGTATTTT,CASRIQGIPDTQYF
TRBJ2-1,TRBV29-1,NA,NA,12,TGCAGCGTAGACAGCGGATACAATGAGCAGTTCTTC,CSVDSGYNEQFF
TRBJ1-2,TRBV6-1,few,TRBD1,16,TGTGCCAGCAGTGAAGCGCTGGGACAGATCAACTATGGCTACACCTTC,CASSEALGQINYGYTF
TRBJ1-2,TRBV29-1,few,TRBD1,14,TGCAGCGTTGAGCCTAGGCAGGGGGCCTATGGCTACACCTTC,CSVEPRQGAYGYTF
TRBJ1-2,TRBV4-2,medium-sized,NA,16,TGTGCCAGCAGCGACCAAGTGTGGGGTGAGGACTATGGCTACACCTTC,CASSDQVWGEDYGYTF
TRBJ2-7,TRBV2,NA,TRBD2,17,TGTGCCAGCACCCTCGCGGGGCGGGGGGGTGGCTCCTACGAGCAGTACTTC,CASTLAGRGGGSYEQYF
TRBJ1-6,TRBV11-1,NA,TRBD1,16,TGTGCCAGCAGCGAACTACAGGGGTTGGGTAATTCACCCCTCCACTTT,CASSELQGLGNSPLHF
TRBJ2-5,TRBV7-3,NA,NA,15,TGTGCCAGCAGCCCACAAGGCGGGACAGAACAGACCCAGTACTTC,CASSPQGGTEQTQYF
TRBJ2-7,TRBV6-5,few,TRBD1,16,TGTGCCAGCAGTTTATCTCCGGGACAGGGGGCTCGAGAGCAGTACTTC,CASSLSPGQGAREQYF
TRBJ2-1,TRBV7-7,NA,TRBD1,16,TGTGCTAGCAGCCGAACGCCGGGACAGGGGTACAATGAGCAGTTCTTC,CASSRTPGQGYNEQFF
TRBJ1-2,TRBV6-1,NA,NA,12,TGTGCCAGCAGCATCCGGGTTTATGGCTACACCTTC,CASSIRVYGYTF
TRBJ1-5,TRBV27,few,TRBD1,17,TGTGCCAGCAGTGCTAATCACAACAGGGGCACCAATCAGCCCCAGCATTTT,CASSANHNRGTNQPQHF
TRBJ1-6,TRBV7-9,few,NA,15,TGTGCCAGCAGTGTCTCGGGCAGGCCTCAGGGACCCCTCCACTTT,CASSVSGRPQGPLHF
TRBJ1-6,TRBV5-1,NA,NA,14,TGCGCCAGCCGAGACGGTGGGGATAATTCACCCCTCCACTTT,CASRDGGDNSPLHF
TRBJ1-2,TRBV4-1,NA,NA,14,TGCGCCAGCAGCCAGGGCAAGGTGAACTATGGCTACACCTTC,CASSQGKVNYGYTF
TRBJ1-6,TRBV7-8,NA,NA,14,TGTGCCAGCAGCGGGGGTATCGTTAATTCACCCCTCCACTTT,CASSGGIVNSPLHF